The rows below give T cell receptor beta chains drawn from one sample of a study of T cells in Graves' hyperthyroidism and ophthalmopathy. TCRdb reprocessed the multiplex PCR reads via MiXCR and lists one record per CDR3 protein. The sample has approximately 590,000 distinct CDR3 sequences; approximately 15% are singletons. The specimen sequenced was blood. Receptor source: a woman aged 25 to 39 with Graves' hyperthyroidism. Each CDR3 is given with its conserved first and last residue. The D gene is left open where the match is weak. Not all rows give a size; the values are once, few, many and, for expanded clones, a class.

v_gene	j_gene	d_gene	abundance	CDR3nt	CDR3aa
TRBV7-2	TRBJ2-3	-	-	TGTGCCAGCAGCAACATCGGGGCAGATACGCAGTATTTT	CASSNIGADTQYF
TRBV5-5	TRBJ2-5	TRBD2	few	TGTGCCAGCAGCCGCGGACTAGCGGGAGGATCAGAGACCCAGTACTTC	CASSRGLAGGSETQYF
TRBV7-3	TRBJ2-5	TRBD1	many	TGTGCCAGCAGCTCCCAGGGGGCTGGGAAGACCCAGTACTTC	CASSSQGAGKTQYF
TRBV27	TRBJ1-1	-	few	TGTGCCAGCAGTTATAAACCCCCTGAAGCTTTCTTT	CASSYKPPEAFF
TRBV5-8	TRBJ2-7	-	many	TGTGCCAGCAGCTTGGTGCTGGGAACTCTGCTGCCCTACGAGCAGTACTTC	CASSLVLGTLLPYEQYF
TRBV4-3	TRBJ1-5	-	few	TGCGCCAGCAGCCAAGATAAAACTGCCTGGTTGCCCCAGCATTTT	CASSQDKTAWLPQHF
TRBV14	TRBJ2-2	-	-	TGTGCCAGCAGCCAAGTGAGGGTTGAAACCGGGGAGCTGTTTTTT	CASSQVRVETGELFF
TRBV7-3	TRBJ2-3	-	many	TGTGCCAGCAGCCCCGGGACATCCTCTAGCACAGATACGCAGTATTTT	CASSPGTSSSTDTQYF
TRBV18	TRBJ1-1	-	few	TGTGCCAGCTCACCACCGGGGGGGCAGGGCACTGAAGCTTTCTTT	CASSPPGGQGTEAFF
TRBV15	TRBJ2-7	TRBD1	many	TGTGCCACCAGCAGAGGGGGGACAGGGACCTACGAGCAGTACTTC	CATSRGGTGTYEQYF
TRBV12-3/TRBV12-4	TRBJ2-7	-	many	TGTGCCAGCAGTTTTGTTGGAGGATACGAGCAGTACTTC	CASSFVGGYEQYF
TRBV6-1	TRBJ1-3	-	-	TGTGCCAGCAGTGACCGGCGCTCTGGAAACACCATATATTTT	CASSDRRSGNTIYF
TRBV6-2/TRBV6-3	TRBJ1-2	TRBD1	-	TGTGCCAGCAGTAAAACGACACAGGGGCACGGCTATGGCTACACCTTC	CASSKTTQGHGYGYTF
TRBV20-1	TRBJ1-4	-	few	TGCAGTGCTATGATCGACAGTAATGAAAAACTGTTTTTT	CSAMIDSNEKLFF
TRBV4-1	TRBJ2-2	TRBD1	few	TGCGCCAGCAGCCACAAGATACCGGGACAGGGGGCTCACGGACACACCGGGGAGCTGTTTTTT	CASSHKIPGQGAHGHTGELFF
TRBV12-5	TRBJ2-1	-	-	TGTGCTCCGGGCCGCATACACAATGAGCAGTTCTTC	CAPGRIHNEQFF
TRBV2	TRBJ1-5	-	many	TGTGCCAGCAACCCGGGGGTCAATCAGCCCCAGCATTTT	CASNPGVNQPQHF
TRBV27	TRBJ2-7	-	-	TGTGCCAGCAGTTTTGGCGGAAACTACTACGAGCAGTACTTC	CASSFGGNYYEQYF
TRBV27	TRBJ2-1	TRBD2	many	TGTGCCAGCAGCAGGGACAGGGTGGGACTAGCGGGAGCCTACAATGAGCAGTTCTTC	CASSRDRVGLAGAYNEQFF
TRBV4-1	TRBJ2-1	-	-	TGCGCCAGCAGCCAACCCAGGAGTTTGGCCTACAATGAGCAGTCCTTC	CASSQPRSLAYNEQSF
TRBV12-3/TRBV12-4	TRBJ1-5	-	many	TGTGCCAGCAGGCATGGCAATAGCAATCAGCCCCAGCATTTT	CASRHGNSNQPQHF
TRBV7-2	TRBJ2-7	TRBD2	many	TGTGCCAGCAGCGCAGGACTAGCGGCTAACGAGCAGTACTTC	CASSAGLAANEQYF
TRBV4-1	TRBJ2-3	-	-	TGCGCCAGCAGCCAAAACGTGTTGCCAGGGCGAAATGCGGATACGCAGTATTTT	CASSQNVLPGRNADTQYF
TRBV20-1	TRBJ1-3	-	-	TGCAGTGCTAGAGTCGGGCACTCTGGAAACACCATATATTTT	CSARVGHSGNTIYF
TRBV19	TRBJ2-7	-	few	TGTGCCAGTAGTGATCTAGCGACAGCTTTGGGTAGCCACGAGCAGTACTTC	CASSDLATALGSHEQYF
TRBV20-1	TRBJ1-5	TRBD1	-	TGCAGTGCACAGGGACAGGGGGGTTGGCAGCCCCAGCATTTT	CSAQGQGGWQPQHF
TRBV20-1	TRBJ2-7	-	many	TGCAGTGCTAGAAGTACTAGCTTTAACGAGCAGTACTTC	CSARSTSFNEQYF
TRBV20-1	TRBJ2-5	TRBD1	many	TGCAGTGCTACCCCGGACAGGGGAGCCCAAGAGACCCAGTACTTC	CSATPDRGAQETQYF
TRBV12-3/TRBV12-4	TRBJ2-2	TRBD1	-	TGTGCCAGCAGCCCAGACAGGGGGCGCCCCGGGGAGCTGTTTTTT	CASSPDRGRPGELFF
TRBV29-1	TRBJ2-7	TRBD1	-	TGCAGCGTTGAAGAACCGGGGACAGGGGCCTACGAGCAGTACTTC	CSVEEPGTGAYEQYF
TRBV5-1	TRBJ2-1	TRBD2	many	TGCGCCAGCAGCCCGGGACTAGCGGGTCCCTCCTACAATGAGCAGTTCTTC	CASSPGLAGPSYNEQFF
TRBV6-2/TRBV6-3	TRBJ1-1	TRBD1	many	TGTGCCAGCAGTTACTTCGACAGGGTTCCGGACACTGAAGCTTTCTTT	CASSYFDRVPDTEAFF
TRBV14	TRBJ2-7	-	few	TGTGCCAGCAGCCAGCAGGTTTTCTACGAGCAGTACTTC	CASSQQVFYEQYF
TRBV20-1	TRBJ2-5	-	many	TGCAGTGCCCCGAGTGAGTCTGAGGAGACCCAGTACTTC	CSAPSESEETQYF
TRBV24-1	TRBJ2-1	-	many	TGTGCCACCAGTGAGCGTGAGGGGGGAGCCTACAATGAGCAGTTCTTC	CATSEREGGAYNEQFF
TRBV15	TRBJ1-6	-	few	TGTGCCACCAGCCTGATCTCGGGGGTCTCCTATAATTCACCCCTCCACTTT	CATSLISGVSYNSPLHF
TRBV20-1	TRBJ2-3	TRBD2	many	TGCAGTGCTTTACGAGCGGGAGGATCGGGCACAGATACGCAGTATTTT	CSALRAGGSGTDTQYF
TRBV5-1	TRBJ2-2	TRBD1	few	TGCGCCAGCAGCTTCTCTGACAGGGCCCGAGCGAACACCGGGGAGCTGTTTTTT	CASSFSDRARANTGELFF
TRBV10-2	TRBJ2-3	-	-	TGCGCCAGCAGTGAGTCAGGCGGTCTAAGCACAGATACGCAGTATTTT	CASSESGGLSTDTQYF
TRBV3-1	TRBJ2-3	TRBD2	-	TGTGCCAGCAGCCAAGAAGGACTAGCGGCCAGGGATACGCAGTATTTT	CASSQEGLAARDTQYF
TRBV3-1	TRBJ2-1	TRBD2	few	TGTGCCAGCAGCAAACTAGCGGGAGGTTCAGATGAGCAGTTCTTC	CASSKLAGGSDEQFF